This TCR beta chain comes out of a study of OX40 agonist ivuxolimab in advanced cancers. Turning to the study itself: 40% to 50% of patients had received prior checkpoint inhibitor therapy. General study findings and limits: It was also the case that some nonresponders had low normalized T-cell clonal expansion.

A note on this clone: What it binds is not known.

The method was immunoSEQ multiplex PCR; TCRdb's version includes in-frame clones alone and lacks a portion of them. The table shows about 42,000 clones, with 70% to 90% occurring only once. CDR3 length: 15 amino acids. Germline V lookup: CDR1 SGHDN, CDR2 FVKESK. Unmatched junction bases numbered 8, after V lost 1 base and J lost 9 bases. The material was CD4+ or CD8+ T cells sorted from blood, obtained in a trial of the OX40 agonist ivuxolimab. This sequence originates from an adult with an advanced solid tumor such as melanoma, head and neck, liver or kidney cancer. This chain joins TRBV14 and TRBJ2-1; 8 bases line up with TRBD2. CDR3 in amino acids: CASSQVGGGPSEQFF. The CDR3 nucleotides are TGTGCCAGCAGCCAAGTCGGGGGGGGTCCCAGTGAGCAGTTCTTC.